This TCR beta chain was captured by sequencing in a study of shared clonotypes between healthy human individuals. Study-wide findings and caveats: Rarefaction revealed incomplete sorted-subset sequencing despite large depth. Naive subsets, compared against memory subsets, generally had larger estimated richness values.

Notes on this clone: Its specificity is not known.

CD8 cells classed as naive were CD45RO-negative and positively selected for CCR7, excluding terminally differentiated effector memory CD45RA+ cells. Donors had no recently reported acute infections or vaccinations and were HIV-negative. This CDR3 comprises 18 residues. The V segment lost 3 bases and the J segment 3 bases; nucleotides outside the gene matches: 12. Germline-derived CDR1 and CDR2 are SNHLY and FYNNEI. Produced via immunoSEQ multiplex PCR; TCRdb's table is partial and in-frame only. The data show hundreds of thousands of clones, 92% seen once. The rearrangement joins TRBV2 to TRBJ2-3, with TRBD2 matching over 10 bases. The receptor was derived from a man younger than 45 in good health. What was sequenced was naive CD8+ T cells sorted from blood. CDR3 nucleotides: TGTGCCAGCAGTGATCCAGGGCCAGCGGGAGGGCCGACAGATACGCAGTATTTT. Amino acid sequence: CASSDPGPAGGPTDTQYF.